Listed below are T cell receptor beta chains from one sample, sequenced in a study of cytomegalovirus exposure and HLA in healthy donors. Profiling relied on immunoSEQ multiplex PCR, and the TCRdb table lists in-frame clones only, not all of them. Of around 150,000 clones listed, around nine tenths are singletons. Sequenced: PBMCs. The receptors were gathered from a young woman in good health and CMV-seropositive. CDR3s include the opening cysteine and the closing phenylalanine or tryptophan. Each record gives: V gene, clone size, D gene, J gene, CDR3 protein, CDR3 DNA. A D gene is named only where the DNA matches it firmly. Clone size appears in some rows only: once, few, many, or a class for an expanded clone.

V: TRBV30; size: once; D: NA; J: TRBJ2-2; CDR3: CAWRGASRDTGELFF; DNA: TGTGCCTGGAGAGGCGCTAGCCGAGACACCGGGGAGCTGTTTTTT
V: TRBV2; size: NA; D: TRBD1; J: TRBJ1-6; CDR3: CASSQGQGYNSPLHF; DNA: TGTGCCAGCAGCCAGGGACAGGGCTATAATTCACCCCTCCACTTT
V: TRBV11-2; size: few; D: NA; J: TRBJ2-1; CDR3: CASSFQGSRQFNEQFF; DNA: TGTGCCAGCAGCTTTCAAGGTTCGCGACAGTTCAATGAGCAGTTCTTC
V: TRBV18; size: NA; D: NA; J: TRBJ1-2; CDR3: CASSPGVSTTGNGYGYTF; DNA: TGTGCCAGCTCACCCGGGGTATCAACAACAGGGAATGGTTATGGCTACACCTTC
V: TRBV7-9; size: NA; D: NA; J: TRBJ1-6; CDR3: CASSPGQFNSPLHF; DNA: TGTGCCAGCAGCCCCGGACAGTTCAATTCACCCCTCCACTTT
V: TRBV28; size: NA; D: TRBD1; J: TRBJ1-2; CDR3: CASREGAGGYTF; DNA: TGTGCCAGCCGAGAGGGGGCCGGTGGCTACACCTTC
V: TRBV2; size: few; D: NA; J: TRBJ2-5; CDR3: CASNLQETQYF; DNA: TGTGCCAGCAATCTCCAAGAGACCCAGTACTTC
V: TRBV28; size: NA; D: TRBD2; J: TRBJ2-7; CDR3: CASSSDRTSGPSYEQYF; DNA: TGTGCCAGCAGTTCGGACAGGACTAGCGGACCCTCCTACGAGCAGTACTTC
V: TRBV28; size: once; D: NA; J: TRBJ2-7; CDR3: CASSFPQQNEQYF; DNA: TGTGCCAGCAGTTTCCCCCAACAGAACGAGCAGTACTTC
V: TRBV2; size: NA; D: NA; J: TRBJ1-1; CDR3: CASRETGTEAFF; DNA: TGTGCCAGCAGAGAGACGGGGACAGAAGCTTTCTTT
V: TRBV28; size: NA; D: TRBD1; J: TRBJ1-6; CDR3: CASRTQGAPLHF; DNA: TGTGCCAGCAGGACTCAGGGGGCCCCGCTCCACTTT
V: TRBV28; size: NA; D: NA; J: TRBJ1-5; CDR3: CASRVTGSQPQHF; DNA: TGTGCCAGCAGGGTTACAGGGTCACAGCCCCAGCATTTT
V: TRBV7-7; size: NA; D: TRBD2; J: TRBJ2-3; CDR3: CASSLELAGSTDTQYF; DNA: TGTGCTAGCAGCTTAGAACTAGCGGGGTCCACAGATACGCAGTATTTT
V: TRBV7-2; size: NA; D: NA; J: TRBJ1-5; CDR3: CASSLISGNNQPQHF; DNA: TGTGCCAGCAGCTTAATATCAGGTAACAATCAGCCCCAGCATTTT
V: TRBV9; size: NA; D: TRBD1; J: TRBJ2-7; CDR3: CASSVKGASNEQYF; DNA: TGTGCCAGCAGCGTCAAGGGGGCTTCCAACGAGCAGTACTTC